This T cell receptor beta chain emerged from a study of blood T cell repertoires in COVID-19. The overall study: Specimens from acute and convalescent COVID-19 originated in the United States, Italy and Spain. T cells, B-cell-depleted T cells, or PBMCs supplied cDNA or gDNA.

Authors' methods: Amplification of reference gene primers provided the estimated nucleated cell counts. Libraries were prepared by immunoSEQ multiplex PCR; TCRdb keeps only in-frame clonotypes and omits some of them. The DNA was the basis for D and trimming; V, J and clone size are from that table. The data show a few hundred thousand clones, with 86% seen just once and less than 4.5% held by the top ten. Trimming cost V 4 bases and J 0 bases, with 10 bases left between them. The CDR3 has 14 amino acids. CDR1 and CDR2 from the germline V gene are SGHRS and YFSETQ. The sample was peripheral blood. This sequence joins TRBV5-1 and TRBJ1-2; D unclear. This TCR was sampled from a man aged 18 to 30 with active or convalescent COVID-19. In DNA, the CDR3 is TGCGCCAGCAGCAACAGCAATTCTAACTATGGCTACACCTTC. Its protein is CASSNSNSNYGYTF.